This T cell receptor beta chain was captured in a study of response to subunit inactivated influenza vaccine. The table lists this clonotype with a few counts. What it binds is not known. Study-level results: Few new T cells, the authors suggested, are recruited by each seasonal influenza vaccination.

TCRdb re-called the RT-PCR reads with MiXCR, one entry per CDR3 protein. The data hold about 500,000 distinct CDR3 sequences, with approximately 15% observed a single time. The CDR3 has 18 amino acids. Germline CDR1 MNHEY, CDR2 SVGEGT. V was trimmed by 3 bases and J by 2 bases, leaving 21 bases between them. The sequencing used CD4+ T cells sorted from PBMCs, collected around 2 years after vaccination. This TCR was recovered from a man aged 50 to 75 who received an inactivated influenza vaccine. V and J are TRBV6-2 or TRBV6-3 and TRBJ2-3; D gene unclear. CDR3 sequence: CASSYFPGRIRVTDTQYF. The CDR3 region has the DNA TGTGCCAGCAGTTATTTCCCAGGCCGTATAAGGGTCACAGATACGCAGTATTTT.